This TCR beta chain was identified in a study of cytomegalovirus exposure and HLA in healthy donors. Details on this clone: Its antigen is currently unknown.

Germline CDR1 reads MNHEY; CDR2 reads SVGAGI. V trimming: 10 bases; J trimming: 6 bases; junction bases outside the gene matches: 12. The CDR3 is 14 amino acids. Findings and limits, study-wide: Cytomegalovirus status was reportedly diagnosed by the classifier with high sensitivity and specificity. Across donors, most TCRs were seen rarely, yet some public ones were widespread. Researchers catalogued roughly 170 TCR beta chains as cytomegalovirus-associated.

TCRdb's table, derived via immunoSEQ multiplex PCR, lists solely in-frame clones and lacks some. The top ten hold more than 3% of the sample, which has about 98,000 clones, roughly 89% seen once. The V gene is TRBV6-5, the J gene TRBJ2-7; the match to TRBD1 covers 10 bases. Sequencing used PBMCs. The sequence was collected from a woman under 40 in good health and CMV-seronegative. The CDR3 DNA reads TGTGCCACCGCCATGGGGACAGGGGACGGCGAGCAGTACTTC. This codes for CATAMGTGDGEQYF.